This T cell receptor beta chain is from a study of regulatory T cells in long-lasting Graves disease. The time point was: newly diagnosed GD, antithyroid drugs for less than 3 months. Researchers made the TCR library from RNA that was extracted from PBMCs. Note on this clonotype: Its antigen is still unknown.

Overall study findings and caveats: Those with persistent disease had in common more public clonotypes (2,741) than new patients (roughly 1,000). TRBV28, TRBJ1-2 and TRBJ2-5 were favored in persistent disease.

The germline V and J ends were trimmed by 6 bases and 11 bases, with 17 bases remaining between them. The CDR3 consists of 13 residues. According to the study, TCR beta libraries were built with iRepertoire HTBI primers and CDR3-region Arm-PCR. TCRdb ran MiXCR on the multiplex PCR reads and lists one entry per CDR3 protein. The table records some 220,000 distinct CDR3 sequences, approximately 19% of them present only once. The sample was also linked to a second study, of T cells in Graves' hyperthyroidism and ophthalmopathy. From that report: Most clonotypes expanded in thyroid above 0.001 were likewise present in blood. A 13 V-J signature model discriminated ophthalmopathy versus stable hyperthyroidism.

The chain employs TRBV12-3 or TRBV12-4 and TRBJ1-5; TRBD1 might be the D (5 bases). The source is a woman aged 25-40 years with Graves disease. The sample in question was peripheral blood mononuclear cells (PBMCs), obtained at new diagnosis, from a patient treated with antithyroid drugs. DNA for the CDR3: TGTGCCAGCAGAGGGACGGGGCGGGAGACCCAGCATTTT. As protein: CASRGTGRETQHF.